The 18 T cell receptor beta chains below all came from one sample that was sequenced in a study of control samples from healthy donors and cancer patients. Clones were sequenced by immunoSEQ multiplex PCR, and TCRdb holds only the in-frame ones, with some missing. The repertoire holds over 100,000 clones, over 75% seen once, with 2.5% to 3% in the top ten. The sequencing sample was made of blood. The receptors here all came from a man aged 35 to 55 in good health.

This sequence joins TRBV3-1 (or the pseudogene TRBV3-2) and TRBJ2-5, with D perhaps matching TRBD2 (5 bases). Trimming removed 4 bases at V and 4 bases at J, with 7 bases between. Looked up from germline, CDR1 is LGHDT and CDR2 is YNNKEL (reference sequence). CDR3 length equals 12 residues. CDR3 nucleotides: TGTGCCAGCAGCCCACTAGGAGAGACCCAGTACTTC. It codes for CASSPLGETQYF.

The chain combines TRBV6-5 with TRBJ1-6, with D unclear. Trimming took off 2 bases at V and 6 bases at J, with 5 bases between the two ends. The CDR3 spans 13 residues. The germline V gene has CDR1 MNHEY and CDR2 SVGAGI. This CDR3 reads CASSYESNSPLHF. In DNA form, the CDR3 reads TGTGCCAGCAGTTACGAGAGTAATTCACCCCTCCACTTT.

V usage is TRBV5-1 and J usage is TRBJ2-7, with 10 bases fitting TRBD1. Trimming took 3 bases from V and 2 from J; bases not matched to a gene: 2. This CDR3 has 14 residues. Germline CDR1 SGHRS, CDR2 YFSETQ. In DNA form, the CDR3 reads TGCGCCAGCAGCTCGGGACAGGGGCCCTACGAGCAGTACTTC. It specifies CASSSGQGPYEQYF.

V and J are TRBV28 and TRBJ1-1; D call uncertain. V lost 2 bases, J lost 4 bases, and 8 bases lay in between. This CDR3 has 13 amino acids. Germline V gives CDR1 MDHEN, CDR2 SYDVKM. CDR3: CASSLADGTEAFF. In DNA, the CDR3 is TGTGCCAGCAGTTTAGCAGATGGCACTGAAGCTTTCTTT.

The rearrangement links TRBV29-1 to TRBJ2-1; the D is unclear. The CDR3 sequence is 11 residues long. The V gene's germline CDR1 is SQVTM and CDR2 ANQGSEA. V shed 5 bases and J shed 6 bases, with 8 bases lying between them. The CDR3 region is CSVPVGNEQFF. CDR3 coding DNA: TGCAGCGTTCCCGTTGGCAATGAGCAGTTCTTC.

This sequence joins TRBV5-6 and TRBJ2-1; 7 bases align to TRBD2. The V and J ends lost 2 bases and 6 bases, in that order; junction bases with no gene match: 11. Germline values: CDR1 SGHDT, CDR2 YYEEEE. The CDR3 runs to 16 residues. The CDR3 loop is CASSFRPHGRGNEQFF. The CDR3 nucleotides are TGTGCCAGCAGCTTTCGCCCCCATGGGAGGGGCAATGAGCAGTTCTTC.

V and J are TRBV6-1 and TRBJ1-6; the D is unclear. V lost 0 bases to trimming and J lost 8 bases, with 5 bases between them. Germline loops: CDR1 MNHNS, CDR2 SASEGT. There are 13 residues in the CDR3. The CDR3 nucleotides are TGTGCCAGCAGTGAAGCGCCTGATTCACCCCTCCACTTT. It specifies CASSEAPDSPLHF.

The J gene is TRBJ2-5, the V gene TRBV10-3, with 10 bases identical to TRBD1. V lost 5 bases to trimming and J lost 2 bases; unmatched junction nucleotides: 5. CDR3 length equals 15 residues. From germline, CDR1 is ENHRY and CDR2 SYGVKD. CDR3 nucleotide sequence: TGTGCCATCAGTCGTGGACAGGGGGGGCAAGAGACCCAGTACTTC. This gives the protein CAISRGQGGQETQYF.

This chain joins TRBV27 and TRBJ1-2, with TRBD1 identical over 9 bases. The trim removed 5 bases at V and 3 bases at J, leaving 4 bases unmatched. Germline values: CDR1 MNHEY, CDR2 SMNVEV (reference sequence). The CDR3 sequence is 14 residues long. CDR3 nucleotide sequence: TGTGCCAGCAGTGGAAGACAGGGGGACTATGGCTACACCTTC. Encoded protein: CASSGRQGDYGYTF.

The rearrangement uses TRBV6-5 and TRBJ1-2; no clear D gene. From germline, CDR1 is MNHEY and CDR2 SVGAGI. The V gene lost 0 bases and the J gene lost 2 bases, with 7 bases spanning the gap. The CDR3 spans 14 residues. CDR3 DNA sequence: TGTGCCAGCAGTTACTCGGCAGCGAACTATGGCTACACCTTC. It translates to CASSYSAANYGYTF.

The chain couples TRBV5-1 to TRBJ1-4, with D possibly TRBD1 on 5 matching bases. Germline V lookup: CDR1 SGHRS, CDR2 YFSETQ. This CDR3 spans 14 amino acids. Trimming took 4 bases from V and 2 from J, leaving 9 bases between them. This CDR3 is CASSPRQTNEKLFF. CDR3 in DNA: TGCGCCAGCAGCCCCAGACAGACTAATGAAAAACTGTTTTTT.

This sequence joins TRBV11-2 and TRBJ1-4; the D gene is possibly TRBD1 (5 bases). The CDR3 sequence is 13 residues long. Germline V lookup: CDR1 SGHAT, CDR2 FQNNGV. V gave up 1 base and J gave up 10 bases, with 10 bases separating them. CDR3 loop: CASSLARDPKLFF. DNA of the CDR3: TGTGCCAGCAGCTTAGCGAGGGACCCAAAACTGTTTTTT.

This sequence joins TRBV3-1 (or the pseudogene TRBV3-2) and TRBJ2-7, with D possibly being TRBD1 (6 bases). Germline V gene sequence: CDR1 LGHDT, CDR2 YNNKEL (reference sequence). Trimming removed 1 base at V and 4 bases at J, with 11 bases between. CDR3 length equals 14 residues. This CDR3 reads CASSQGVGAYEQYF. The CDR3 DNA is TGTGCCAGCAGCCAAGGGGTGGGGGCTTACGAGCAGTACTTC.

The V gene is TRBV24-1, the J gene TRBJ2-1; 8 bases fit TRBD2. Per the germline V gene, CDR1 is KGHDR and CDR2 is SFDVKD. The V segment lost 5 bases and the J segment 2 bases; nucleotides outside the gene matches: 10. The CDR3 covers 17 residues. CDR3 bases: TGTGCCACCAGTGCCGGTAGCGGGGCAACGACCTACAATGAGCAGTTCTTC. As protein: CATSAGSGATTYNEQFF.

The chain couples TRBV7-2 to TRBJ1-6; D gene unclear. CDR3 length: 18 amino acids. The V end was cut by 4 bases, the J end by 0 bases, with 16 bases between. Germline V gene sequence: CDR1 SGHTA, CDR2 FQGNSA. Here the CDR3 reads CASSSVLTGSSYNSPLHF. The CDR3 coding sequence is TGTGCCAGCAGCTCTGTTCTGACGGGAAGCTCCTATAATTCACCCCTCCACTTT. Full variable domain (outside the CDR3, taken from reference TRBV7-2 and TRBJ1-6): GAGVSQSPSNKVTEKGKDVELRCDPISGHTALYWYRQSLGQGLEFLIYFQGNSAPDKSGLPSDRFSAERTGGSVSTLTIQRTQQEDSAVYLCASSSVLTGSSYNSPLHFGNGTRLTVT.

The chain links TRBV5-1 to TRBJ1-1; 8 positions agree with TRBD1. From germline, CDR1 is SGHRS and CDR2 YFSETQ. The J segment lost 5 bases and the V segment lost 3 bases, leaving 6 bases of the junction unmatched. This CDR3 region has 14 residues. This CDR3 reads CASSSDRGETEAFF. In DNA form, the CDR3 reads TGCGCCAGCAGCTCAGACAGGGGTGAGACTGAAGCTTTCTTT. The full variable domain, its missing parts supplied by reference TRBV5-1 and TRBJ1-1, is KAGVTQTPRYLIKTRGQQVTLSCSPISGHRSVSWYQQTPGQGLQFLFEYFSETQRNKGNFPGRFSGRQFSNSRSEMNVSTLELGDSALYLCASSSDRGETEAFFGQGTRLTVV.

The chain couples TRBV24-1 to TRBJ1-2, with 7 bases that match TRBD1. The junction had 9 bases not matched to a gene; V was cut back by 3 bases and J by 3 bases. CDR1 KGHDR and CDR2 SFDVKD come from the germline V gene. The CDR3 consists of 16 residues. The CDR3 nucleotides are TGTGCCACCAGTGATCCAGAAGGCAGGGGGGACTATGGCTACACCTTC. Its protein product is CATSDPEGRGDYGYTF.

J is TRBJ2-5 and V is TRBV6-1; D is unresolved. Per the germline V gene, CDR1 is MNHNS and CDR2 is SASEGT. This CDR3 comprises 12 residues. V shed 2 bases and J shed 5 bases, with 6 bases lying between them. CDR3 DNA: TGTGCCAGCAGTGAACGGTGGGAGACCCAGTACTTC. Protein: CASSERWETQYF.